This T cell receptor beta chain was captured by sequencing in a study of prognosis after radiotherapy for stage I lung cancer. General study points: Medians of approximately 10,000 versus 7,000 showed unique TCR clone counts falling after stereotactic body radiation therapy. Patients with distant metastases had lower Shannon entropy after stereotactic body radiation therapy.

TCR beta CDR3 was amplified from genomic DNA by two-round multiplex PCR. Used in first-round PCR were primers specific to each TRBV and TRBJ gene. TCRdb called the multiplex PCR reads again in MiXCR, with one record for every CDR3 protein. This table has about 19,000 distinct CDR3 sequences, around half appearing once. With respect to this clonotype: Its antigen is undetermined.

CDR1 and CDR2 from the germline V gene are SGDLS and YYNGEE. Trimming shortened V by 0 bases and J by 9 bases, and 13 bases separated the two germline ends. The CDR3 extends over 14 amino acids. CT and PET/CT showed node-negative disease in all patients, who had no prior chemotherapy, radiotherapy or other malignancies. The TCR was taken from a donor over 45 with non-small cell lung cancer. Source: PBMCs, taken before or after stereotactic body radiation therapy (not recorded which). The chain combines TRBV9 with TRBJ1-3, with a weak D call TRBD1 (5 bases). The CDR3 reads CASSVGGTGVTIYF. The CDR3 coding sequence is TGTGCCAGCAGCGTAGGTGGAACGGGGGTCACCATATATTTT.